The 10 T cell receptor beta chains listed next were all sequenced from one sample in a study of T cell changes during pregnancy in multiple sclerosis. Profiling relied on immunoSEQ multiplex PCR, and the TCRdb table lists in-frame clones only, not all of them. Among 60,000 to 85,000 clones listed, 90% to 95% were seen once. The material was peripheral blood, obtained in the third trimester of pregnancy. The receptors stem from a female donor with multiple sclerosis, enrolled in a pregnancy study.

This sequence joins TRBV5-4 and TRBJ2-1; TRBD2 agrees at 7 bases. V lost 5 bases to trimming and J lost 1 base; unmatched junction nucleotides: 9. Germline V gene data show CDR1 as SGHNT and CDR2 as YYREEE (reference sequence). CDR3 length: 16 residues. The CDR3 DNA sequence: TGTGCCAGCAGTAATGGGGGGGAACGTTCCTACAATGAGCAGTTCTTC. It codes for CASSNGGERSYNEQFF.

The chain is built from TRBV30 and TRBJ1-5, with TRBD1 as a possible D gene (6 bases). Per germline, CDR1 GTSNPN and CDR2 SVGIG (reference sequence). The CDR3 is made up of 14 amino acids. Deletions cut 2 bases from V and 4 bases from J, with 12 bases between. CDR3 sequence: CAWSSGHFNQPQHF. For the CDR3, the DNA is TGTGCCTGGAGTTCGGGACACTTTAATCAGCCCCAGCATTTT.

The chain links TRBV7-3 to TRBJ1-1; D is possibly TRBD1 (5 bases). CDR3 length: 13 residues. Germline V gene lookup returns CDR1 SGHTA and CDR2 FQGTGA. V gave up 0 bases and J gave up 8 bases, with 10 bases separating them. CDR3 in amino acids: CASSLTRGGEAFF. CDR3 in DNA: TGTGCCAGCAGCTTAACACGTGGGGGGGAAGCTTTCTTT.

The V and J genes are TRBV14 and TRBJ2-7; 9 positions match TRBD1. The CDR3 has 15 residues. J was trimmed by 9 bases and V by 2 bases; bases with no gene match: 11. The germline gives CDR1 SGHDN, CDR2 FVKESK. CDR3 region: CASSQKGGQGSPQYF. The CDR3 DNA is TGTGCCAGCAGCCAAAAGGGAGGACAGGGGTCACCGCAGTACTTC.

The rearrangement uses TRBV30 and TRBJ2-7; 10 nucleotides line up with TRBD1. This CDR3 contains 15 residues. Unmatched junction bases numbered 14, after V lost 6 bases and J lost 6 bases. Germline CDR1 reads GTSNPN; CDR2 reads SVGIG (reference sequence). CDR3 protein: CACLPPGQGWGEQYF. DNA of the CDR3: TGTGCCTGCCTCCCTCCGGGACAGGGGTGGGGCGAGCAGTACTTC.

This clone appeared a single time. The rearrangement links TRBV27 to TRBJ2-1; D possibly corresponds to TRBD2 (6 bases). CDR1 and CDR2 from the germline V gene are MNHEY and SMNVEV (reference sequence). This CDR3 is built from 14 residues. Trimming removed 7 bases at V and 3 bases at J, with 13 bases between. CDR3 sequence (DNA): TGTGCCAGCATGGGGGGAGGTAACTACAATGAGCAGTTCTTC. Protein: CASMGGGNYNEQFF.

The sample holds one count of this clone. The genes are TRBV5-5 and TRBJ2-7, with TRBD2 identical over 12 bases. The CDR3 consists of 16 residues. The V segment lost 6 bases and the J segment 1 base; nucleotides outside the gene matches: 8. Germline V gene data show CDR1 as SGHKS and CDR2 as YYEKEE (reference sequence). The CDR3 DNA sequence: TGTGCCAGCACCGTACTAGCGGGGGGTCTTTCCTACGAGCAGTACTTC. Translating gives CASTVLAGGLSYEQYF.

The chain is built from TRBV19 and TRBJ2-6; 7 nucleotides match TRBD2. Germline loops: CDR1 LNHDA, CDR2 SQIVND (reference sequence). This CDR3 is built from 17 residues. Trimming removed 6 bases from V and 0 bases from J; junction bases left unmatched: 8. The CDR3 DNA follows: TGTGCCAGTAGCGTGGCGGGGGACTACTCTGGGGCCAACGTCCTGACTTTC. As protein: CASSVAGDYSGANVLTF.

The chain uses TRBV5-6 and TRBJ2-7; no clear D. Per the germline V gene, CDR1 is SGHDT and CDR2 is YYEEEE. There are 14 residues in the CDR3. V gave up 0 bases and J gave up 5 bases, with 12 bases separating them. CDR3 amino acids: CASSLAHDLHEQYF. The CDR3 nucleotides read TGTGCCAGCAGCTTGGCCCATGATCTACACGAGCAGTACTTC.

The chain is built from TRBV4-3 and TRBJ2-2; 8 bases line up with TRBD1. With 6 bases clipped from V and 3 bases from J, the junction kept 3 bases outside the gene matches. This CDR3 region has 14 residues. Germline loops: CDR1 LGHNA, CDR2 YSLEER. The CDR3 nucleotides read TGCGCCAGCAGGACAGGGGAGGACACCGGGGAGCTGTTTTTT. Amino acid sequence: CASRTGEDTGELFF.